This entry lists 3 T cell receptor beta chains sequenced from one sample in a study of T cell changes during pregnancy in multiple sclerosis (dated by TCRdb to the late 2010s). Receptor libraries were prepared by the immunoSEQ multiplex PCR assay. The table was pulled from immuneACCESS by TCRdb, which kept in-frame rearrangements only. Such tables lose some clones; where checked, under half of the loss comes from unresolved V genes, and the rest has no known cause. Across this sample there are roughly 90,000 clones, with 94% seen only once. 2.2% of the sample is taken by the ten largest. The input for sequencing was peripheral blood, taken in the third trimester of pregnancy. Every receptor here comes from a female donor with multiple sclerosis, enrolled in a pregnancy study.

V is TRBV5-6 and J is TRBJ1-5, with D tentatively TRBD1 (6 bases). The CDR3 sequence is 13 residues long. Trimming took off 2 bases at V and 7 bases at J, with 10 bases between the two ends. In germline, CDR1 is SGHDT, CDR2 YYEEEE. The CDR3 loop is CASSLGGKQPQHF. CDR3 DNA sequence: TGTGCCAGCAGCTTAGGGGGAAAGCAGCCCCAGCATTTT. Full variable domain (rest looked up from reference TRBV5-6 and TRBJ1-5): DAGVTQSPTHLIKTRGQQVTLRCSPKSGHDTVSWYQQALGQGPQFIFQYYEEEERQRGNFPDRFSGHQFPNYSSELNVNALLLGDSALYLCASSLGGKQPQHFGDGTRLSIL.

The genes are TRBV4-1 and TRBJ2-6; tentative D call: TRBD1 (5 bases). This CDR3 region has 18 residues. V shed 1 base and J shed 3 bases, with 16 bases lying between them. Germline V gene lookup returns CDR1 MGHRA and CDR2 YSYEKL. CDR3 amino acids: CASSQVPQELFGANVLTF. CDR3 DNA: TGCGCCAGCAGCCAAGTCCCACAGGAGTTGTTTGGGGCCAACGTCCTGACTTTC.

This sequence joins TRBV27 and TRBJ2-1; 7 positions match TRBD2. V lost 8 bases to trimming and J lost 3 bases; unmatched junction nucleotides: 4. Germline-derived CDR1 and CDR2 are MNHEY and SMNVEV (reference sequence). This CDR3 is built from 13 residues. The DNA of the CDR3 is TGTGCCAGCCAAGCGGGACTCTACAATGAGCAGTTCTTC. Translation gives CASQAGLYNEQFF.